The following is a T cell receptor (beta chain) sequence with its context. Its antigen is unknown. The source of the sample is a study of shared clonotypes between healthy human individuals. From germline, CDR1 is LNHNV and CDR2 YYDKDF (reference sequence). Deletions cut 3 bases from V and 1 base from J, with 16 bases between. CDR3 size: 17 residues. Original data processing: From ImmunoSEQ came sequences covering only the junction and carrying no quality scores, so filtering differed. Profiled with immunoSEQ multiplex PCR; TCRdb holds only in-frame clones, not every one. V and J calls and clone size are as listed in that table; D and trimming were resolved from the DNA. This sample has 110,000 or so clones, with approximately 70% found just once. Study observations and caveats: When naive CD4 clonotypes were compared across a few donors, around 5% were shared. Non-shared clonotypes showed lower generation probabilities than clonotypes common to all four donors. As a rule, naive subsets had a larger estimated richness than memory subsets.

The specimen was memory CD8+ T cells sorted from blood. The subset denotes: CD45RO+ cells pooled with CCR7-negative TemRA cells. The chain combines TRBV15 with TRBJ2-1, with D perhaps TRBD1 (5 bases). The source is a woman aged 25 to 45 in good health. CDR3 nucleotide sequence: TGTGCCACCAGCAGGAAATATAGACAGCTGTCCTACAATGAGCAGTTCTTC. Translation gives CATSRKYRQLSYNEQFF.